These 20 T cell receptor beta chains were all obtained from the same sample, sequenced in a study of T-cell reconstitution after alpha-beta-depleted transplantation in children. TCRbeta library construction was performed incorporating unique molecular identifiers. Each CDR3 protein gets one entry after TCRdb re-called the PCR reads with MiXCR. The table has 400,000 to 500,000 distinct CDR3 sequences, roughly 10% seen once. The specimen comprised PBMCs from the stem cell graft donor, sampled from the stem cell graft. The receptors stem from a human donor who donated a stem cell graft to a child with acute myeloid leukemia.

This clonotype was counted only a few times. V and J are TRBV2 and TRBJ2-5; 8 nucleotides match TRBD1. CDR1 is SNHLY, CDR2 FYNNEI, per germline. The CDR3 is 14 amino acids. The V and J ends lost 8 bases and 4 bases, in that order; junction bases with no gene match: 9. DNA of the CDR3: TGTGCCAGCCTAAGGACAGGGCTGGGAGAGACCCAGTACTTC. Its translation is CASLRTGLGETQYF.

The chain carries TRBV5-1 and TRBJ2-1, with D possibly being TRBD1 or TRBD2 (6 bases each). With 1 base removed from V and 0 bases from J, the gap between germline ends came to 11 bases. The germline V gene encodes CDR1 SGHRS and CDR2 YFSETQ. The CDR3 length is 16 residues. CDR3 nucleotide sequence: TGCGCCAGCAGCTTGTCCCCGGGGGCCTCCTACAATGAGCAGTTCTTC. It specifies CASSLSPGASYNEQFF.

Comment on this clonotype: This could be a read error, since a much larger clone is one nucleotide away. The V gene is TRBV12-3 or TRBV12-4, the J gene TRBJ1-1; 7 bases line up with TRBD1. The CDR3 consists of 15 residues. The J segment lost 3 bases and the V segment lost 6 bases, leaving 10 bases of the junction unmatched. The CDR3 here is CASRQRQGGDTEAFF. CDR3 sequence (DNA): TGTGCCAGCAGACAAAGACAGGGTGGAGACACTGAAGCTTTCTTT.

For the CDR3, the DNA is TGTGCCAGCAGTCGGCCCGGACTGTTGAGCTCCTACGAGCAGTACTTC. Translating it yields CASSRPGLLSSYEQYF. This rearrangement joins TRBV27 to TRBJ2-7, with D tentatively TRBD2 (5 bases). Germline V gene sequence: CDR1 MNHEY, CDR2 SMNVEV (reference sequence). This CDR3 has 16 amino acids. Between the trimmed V and J ends, which lost 5 bases and 0 bases, there was a span of 17 bases.

This clonotype was counted many times. The rearrangement links TRBV29-1 to TRBJ2-1, with TRBD2 matching 14 bases. From germline, CDR1 is SQVTM and CDR2 ANQGSEA. The CDR3 totals 16 residues. V gave up 6 bases and J gave up 7 bases; unmatched junction bases: 11. In nucleotides, the CDR3 is TGCAGCGTCGCCCTAGGGACTAGCGGGAGAAAGAATGAGCAGTTCTTC. Translation gives CSVALGTSGRKNEQFF.

This clonotype showed up many times. The V and J genes are TRBV7-8 and TRBJ2-3, with a weak D call TRBD2 (6 bases). Germline values: CDR1 SGHVS, CDR2 FQNEAQ. The CDR3 covers 17 residues. V gave up 5 bases and J gave up 1 base, with 19 bases separating them. The CDR3 reads CASSPSRLIAGTDTQYF. DNA for the CDR3: TGTGCCAGCAGCCCCTCTCGGTTGATAGCGGGCACAGATACGCAGTATTTT.

The chain combines TRBV7-8 with TRBJ1-4; no definite D call. Trimming pared 6 bases from V and 4 bases from J, leaving 15 bases between. Germline V gene sequence: CDR1 SGHVS, CDR2 FQNEAQ. There are 15 residues in the CDR3. The CDR3 is CASRRTARLNEKLFF. CDR3 in DNA: TGTGCCAGCAGGAGAACTGCACGACTTAATGAAAAACTGTTTTTT. Looking up the rest from reference TRBV7-8 and TRBJ1-4 gives the full variable domain: GAGVSQSPRYKVAKRGQDVALRCDPISGHVSLFWYQQALGQGPEFLTYFQNEAQLDKSGLPSDRFFAERPEGSVSTLKIQRTQQEDSAVYLCASRRTARLNEKLFFGSGTQLSVL.

In its sample, this clonotype was seen a few times. The genes are TRBV20-1 and TRBJ2-3, with 11 bases matching TRBD2. Germline lookup yields CDR1 DFQATT and CDR2 SNEGSKA (reference sequence). The ends lost 3 bases at V and 2 bases at J; junction bases unmatched: 4. The CDR3 has 15 amino acids. CDR3 sequence: CSASLGLAVTDTQYF. In nucleotides, the CDR3 is TGCAGTGCTAGTCTGGGACTAGCGGTCACAGATACGCAGTATTTT.

This clonotype has just a few counts. This chain connects TRBV12-3 or TRBV12-4 to TRBJ2-1; 8 bases align to TRBD2. V was clipped by 3 bases and J by 6 bases; unmatched bases: 10. This CDR3 comprises 16 residues. The chain's CDR3 is CASSFFRAGGLNEQFF. CDR3 sequence (DNA): TGTGCCAGCAGTTTCTTCCGGGCGGGGGGACTCAATGAGCAGTTCTTC.

This clonotype was counted only a few times. The rearrangement uses TRBV12-3 or TRBV12-4 and TRBJ1-2; D remains ambiguous. CDR3 length: 15 residues. Trimming shortened V by 3 bases and J by 0 bases, and 11 bases separated the two germline ends. CDR3 sequence: CASSLSGNANYGYTF. In DNA, the CDR3 is TGTGCCAGCAGTTTGTCGGGAAACGCTAACTATGGCTACACCTTC.

The chain uses TRBV20-1 and TRBJ2-3; possible D gene TRBD2, 6 bases. Trimming shortened V by 5 bases and J by 5 bases, and 17 bases separated the two germline ends. The CDR3 has 14 residues. Per the germline V gene, CDR1 is DFQATT and CDR2 is SNEGSKA (reference sequence). CDR3 DNA: TGCAGTGCTGAGAGTGGGAGGCGGGGAGATACGCAGTATTTT. This gives the protein CSAESGRRGDTQYF.

This clonotype was observed a few times. The chain is built from TRBV9 and TRBJ2-3; D is ambiguous. Trimming removed 0 bases from V and 4 bases from J, with 12 bases in between. This CDR3 contains 15 residues. Germline CDR1 reads SGDLS; CDR2 reads YYNGEE. The CDR3, as DNA: TGTGCCAGCAGCGTAGGAAGGGAACCGCCAGATACGCAGTATTTT. This sequence encodes CASSVGREPPDTQYF.

This rearrangement joins TRBV6-1 to TRBJ2-3; 8 bases line up with TRBD2. This CDR3 region has 17 residues. V lost 3 bases to trimming and J lost 2 bases; unmatched junction nucleotides: 10. CDR1 and CDR2 (germline): MNHNS, SASEGT. DNA of the CDR3: TGTGCCAGCAGTGAGCTGGCGGGGGGTGACTACACAGATACGCAGTATTTT. Translation: CASSELAGGDYTDTQYF.

This clonotype was counted only a few times. The genes are TRBV7-9 and TRBJ1-4; D unclear. Trimming shortened V by 5 bases and J by 7 bases, and 11 bases separated the two germline ends. Per germline, CDR1 SEHNR and CDR2 FQNEAQ (reference sequence). The CDR3 has 13 amino acids. This CDR3 reads CASSRDQGEKLFF. In DNA form, the CDR3 reads TGTGCCAGCAGCCGCGACCAAGGTGAAAAACTGTTTTTT.

The sample holds a few counts of this clonotype. CDR3 bases: TGCAGTGCTAGCCGCTCGTGGCGGGAGGGCCAAGAGACCCAGTACTTC. It codes for CSASRSWREGQETQYF. The chain combines TRBV20-1 with TRBJ2-5; 9 bases line up with TRBD2. Looked up from germline, CDR1 is DFQATT and CDR2 is SNEGSKA (reference sequence). The CDR3 sequence is 16 residues long. J gave up 1 base and V 3 bases, and 9 bases lay outside the gene matches.

This sequence joins TRBV6-1 and TRBJ2-1; possible D gene TRBD1, 5 bases. Germline assignment: CDR1 MNHNS and CDR2 SASEGT. The CDR3 runs 12 residues. V was clipped by 5 bases and J by 12 bases, with 14 bases between them. CDR3 sequence (DNA): TGTGCCAGCAGTAACCGACAGTCTCGGCAGTTCTTC. This sequence encodes CASSNRQSRQFF.

The chain links TRBV6-5 to TRBJ2-2; 7 nucleotides match TRBD1. With V trimmed by 8 bases and J by 3 bases, 9 bases remained unmatched. This CDR3 region has 15 residues. Germline loops: CDR1 MNHEY, CDR2 SVGAGI. For the CDR3, the DNA is TGTGCCAGCCATCGGGACAGCATATACACCGGGGAGCTGTTTTTT. This encodes CASHRDSIYTGELFF.

This clonotype occurred a few times. The chain employs TRBV7-2 and TRBJ2-1; a weak D match, TRBD2 (6 bases). In germline, CDR1 is SGHTA, CDR2 FQGNSA. Trimming left V 0 bases short and J 0 bases short, with 12 bases between. The CDR3 has 17 residues. The CDR3 loop is CASSLAVAGSSYNEQFF. For the CDR3, the DNA is TGTGCCAGCAGCTTAGCGGTCGCGGGGAGCTCCTACAATGAGCAGTTCTTC.

This CDR3 is CASSQEGAWTNNEQFF. The CDR3 coding sequence is TGCGCCAGCAGCCAAGAGGGGGCCTGGACTAACAATGAGCAGTTCTTC. The chain combines TRBV4-3 with TRBJ2-1; D is possibly TRBD1 or TRBD2 (6 bases each). Germline loops: CDR1 LGHNA, CDR2 YSLEER. The CDR3 spans 16 residues. V lost 0 bases, J lost 5 bases, and 14 bases lay in between.

This clonotype was seen only a few times. The genes are TRBV5-1 and TRBJ1-1; D not resolved. V was cut by 1 base and J by 0 bases, with 10 bases left in between. This CDR3 comprises 15 residues. CDR1 is SGHRS, CDR2 YFSETQ, per germline. The CDR3 loop reads CASSLRNGMNTEAFF. The CDR3 DNA reads TGCGCCAGCAGCTTGCGTAACGGAATGAACACTGAAGCTTTCTTT.